The TCR beta chain described here comes from a study of blood T cell repertoires in COVID-19 (dated by TCRdb to about 2020). Turning to the overall study: Samples covering the acute and convalescent phases of COVID-19 were provided by collaborators in the United States, Italy and Spain. The material from the prospective study consisted of cDNA or gDNA derived from T cells, B-cell-depleted T cells, or PBMCs. Subjects who had been exposed to COVID-19, were actively infected with it, or had recovered from it provided the deeply sampled blood TCRbeta repertoires that made up the dataset. The repertoires were released in a freely available public database intended as a resource for research on the immune response to SARS-CoV-2. The samples were drawn from two sources: the first 160 participants of the ongoing ImmuneRACE study, and 1,000 to 1,500 subjects contributed by 6 global collaborators. The sample metadata nearly always contained a de-identified subject ID, COVID-19 status, age in years and sex. Where available, HLA class I and class II types were obtained from metadata supplied by the sample provider rather than from assay-based typing.

Collaborating institutions collected whole blood in K2EDTA tubes following their own protocols. For TCRbeta analysis, collaborator samples were shipped as frozen whole blood, as isolated PBMCs, or as DNA extracted from either sample type. Points the paper makes about the study in general: The amount of clinical and demographic metadata varied by source and participant and was provided uncurated.

CDR1 and CDR2 (LNHDA, SQIVND) derive from the germline V gene (reference sequence). V ends up 5 bases short and J 1 base short, with an unmatched junction base count of 7. CDR3 length: 15 amino acids, cysteine to phenylalanine. Only the CDR3 DNA stays, 45 bases, in frame from base 1. A word on this clone: Its target antigen remains unknown. No base-level quality is on record; no much larger clone is a single base apart.

The immunoSEQ Assay, a bias-controlled multiplex PCR, was used to amplify TCRbeta CDR3 regions from genomic DNA. On the authors' methods: Nucleated cell counts per sample were estimated from amplification of reference gene primers within the assay. Sequence reads were collapsed and filtered to measure the absolute abundance of every unique TCRbeta CDR3 rearrangement. Productive Simpson clonality was computed per sample as the square root of Simpson's diversity index over productive rearrangements. TCRdb took this table from immuneACCESS and kept in-frame rearrangements with V and J called. Such tables lack part of the clones; where checked against another copy, unresolved V genes explain under half of the gap, and the rest is unexplained. The V and J calls and clone size come from that table; D and trimming were worked out from the DNA. The sample profile shows 160,000 or so clones; around 89% of them were found once. The ten biggest clones cover approximately 15% of the sample.

What was sequenced was peripheral blood. The V gene is TRBV19 and the J gene is TRBJ2-5, and 7 bases in between align with TRBD1. The clonotype originates from a woman aged 40 to 49 with acute or convalescent COVID-19. CDR3 loop: CASSGNRQGQETQYF. The nucleotide sequence reads as follows: TGTGCCAGTAGTGGGAATAGACAGGGCCAAGAGACCCAGTACTTC.